This record concerns one T cell receptor beta chain sequence. Its antigen is currently unknown. The table came from immunoSEQ multiplex PCR; TCRdb's copy has only in-frame clones and leaves some out. The repertoire holds 130,000 to 150,000 clones, with 82% as singletons. The data stem from a study of T cell responses to AZD1222 COVID-19 vaccine. Study-wide results and caveats: Just a handful of AZD1222 recipients were seropositive at baseline. Per reports, nearly half of all spike-specific TCRs target regions that are unmutated in variants. Donors were largely white British and mainly female; clonal diversity was possibly underestimated. After two AZD1222 doses, spike-specific TCR breadth and depth rose versus day 0.

Germline CDR1 LGHDT, CDR2 YNNKEL (reference sequence). Trimming removed 3 bases at V and 6 bases at J, with 9 bases between. The CDR3 is 13 residues long. This TCR was sampled from an adult in good health. The source was peripheral blood, collected on day 0 of MenACWY control vaccination. The genes are TRBV3-1 (or the pseudogene TRBV3-2) and TRBJ1-5; D gene ambiguous. CDR3 nucleotides: TGTGCCAGCAGCCAGTGGGAGGGTCAGCCCCAGCATTTT. Translated: CASSQWEGQPQHF.